The sequence of this TCR beta chain was determined in a study of T-cell memory formation after mild COVID-19. Germline-derived CDR1 and CDR2 are ENHRY and SYGVKD. The CDR3 consists of 13 residues. Trimming removed 10 bases at V and 3 bases at J, with 16 bases between. One entry per CDR3 protein, called by TCRdb with MiXCR from the 5' RACE reads. The data contain approximately 270,000 distinct CDR3 sequences, 15% to 20% of them singletons. Sequencing input: PBMCs or a T cell subset sorted from them (not recorded which). The clonotype comes from a man aged 18 to 30 who had mild COVID-19 (a few samples of this study predate the infection). Cell type and time point are not known. The rearrangement uses TRBV10-3 and TRBJ2-7; perhaps TRBD1 as D (6 bases). The CDR3 loop is CASAGTLHYEQYF. Here the CDR3 DNA reads TGTGCCAGCGCCGGGACATTACACTACGAGCAGTACTTC.